The clone carrying this T cell receptor (beta chain) was recorded at least ten times. Its antigen is unidentified. This CDR3 comprises 12 residues. Germline V gene lookup returns CDR1 SGHTA and CDR2 FQGNSA. V was cut by 1 base and J by 6 bases, with 7 bases left in between. The data are from a study of T cell repertoires in cytomegalovirus infection. Across the whole study: HLA-B-restricted CMV epitopes that are well studied, plus recently identified HLA-C-restricted ones, were used by the study. It was the public TCR beta signatures that indicated both CMV infection and matching HLA type.

In TCRdb, the reads were re-called with MiXCR into one record per CDR3 protein. This sample has a few hundred thousand distinct CDR3 sequences, with around 25% found just once. Study results and limitations: Totalled public TCR beta family frequency picked out people who carried CMV plus the relevant HLA. What dominated the ex vivo response were HLA-C-restricted CMV-specific TCR beta clonotypes.

The genes are TRBV7-2 and TRBJ2-7; D gene uncertain. This TCR was recovered from a human donor in good health (CMV status not recorded). Some clones in this sample may be carry-over from other donors' samples. The sequencing used cultured PBMCs, collected from culture after CMV antigen stimulation. The CDR3 DNA follows: TGTGCCAGCAGCTTAGACGGCGCCGAGCAGTACTTC. Protein sequence: CASSLDGAEQYF.